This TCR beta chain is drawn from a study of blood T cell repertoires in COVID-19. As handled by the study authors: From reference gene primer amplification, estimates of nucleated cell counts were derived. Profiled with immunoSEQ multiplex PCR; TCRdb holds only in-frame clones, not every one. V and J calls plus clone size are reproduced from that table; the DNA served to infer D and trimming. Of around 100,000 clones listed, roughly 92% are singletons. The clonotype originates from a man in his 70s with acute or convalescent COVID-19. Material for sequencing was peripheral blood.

CDR3 sequence (DNA): TGCGCCAGCAGCCAGCTCTTAGCGGGTGGGTTGAGCAATGAGCAGTTCTTC. This sequence encodes CASSQLLAGGLSNEQFF. The chain couples TRBV5-1 to TRBJ2-1; 7 bases match TRBD2. Per germline, CDR1 SGHRS and CDR2 YFSETQ. This CDR3 spans 17 amino acids. V shed 4 bases, J shed 6 bases, and the junction held 16 bases outside the gene matches.